The rows below give T cell receptor beta chains drawn from one sample of a study of cytotoxic CD8 clonotypes in ibrutinib-treated CLL. Measured with immunoSEQ multiplex PCR; TCRdb has only the in-frame clones, and not every one. The sample shows roughly 70,000 clones, around 84% of them seen only once. The sequences come from PBMCs, collected at disease progression, from a patient treated with ibrutinib. Receptors originate from a human donor with chronic lymphocytic leukemia. Each CDR3 is given with its conserved first and last residue.

v_call	j_call	cdr3_aa
TRBV7-9	TRBJ2-7	CASSLAGQSYEQYF
TRBV2	TRBJ1-5	CASRGDRDQPQHF
TRBV13	TRBJ2-2	CASSFRVYTGELFF
TRBV19	TRBJ2-1	CASRTPYNEQFF
TRBV29-1	TRBJ2-5	CSVGSGVGTQYF
TRBV2	TRBJ1-4	CASSENSFNEKLFF
TRBV18	TRBJ1-1	CASSPWQGGMNTEAFF
TRBV21-1	TRBJ1-3	CASSDRYSGNTIYF
TRBV6-5	TRBJ1-5	CASRTQGNSNQPQHF
TRBV30	TRBJ1-1	CAWRQGNTEAFF
TRBV6-1	TRBJ1-2	CASSEVGQGTSYGYTF
TRBV5-1	TRBJ2-7	CASSRGQGAEQYF
TRBV15	TRBJ2-1	CATSRSTGSYNEQFF
TRBV30	TRBJ1-2	CAWSKDRVDGYTF
TRBV10-2	TRBJ2-1	CASSESVASGRGNEQFF